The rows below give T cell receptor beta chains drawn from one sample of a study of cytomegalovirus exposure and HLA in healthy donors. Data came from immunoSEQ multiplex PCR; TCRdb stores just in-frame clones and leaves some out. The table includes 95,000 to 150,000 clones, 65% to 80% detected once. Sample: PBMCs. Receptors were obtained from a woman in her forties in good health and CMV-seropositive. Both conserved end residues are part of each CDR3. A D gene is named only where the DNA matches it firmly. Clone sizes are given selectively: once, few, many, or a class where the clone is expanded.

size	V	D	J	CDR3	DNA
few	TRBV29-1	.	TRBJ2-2	CSVERGGELFF	TGCAGCGTTGAAAGGGGCGGGGAGCTGTTTTTT
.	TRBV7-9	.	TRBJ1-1	CASSSTWGRVAFF	TGTGCCAGCAGCTCAACATGGGGGCGCGTTGCTTTCTTT
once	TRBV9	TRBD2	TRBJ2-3	CASSVGAGGQYF	TGTGCCAGCAGCGTAGGAGCGGGAGGGCAGTATTTT
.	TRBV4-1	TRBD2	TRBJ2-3	CASSQDLSGRAVDTQYF	TGCGCCAGCAGCCAAGATTTAAGCGGGAGGGCAGTAGATACGCAGTATTTT
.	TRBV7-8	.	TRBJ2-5	CASSFSGGQETQYF	TGTGCCAGCAGCTTTTCCGGGGGACAAGAGACCCAGTACTTC
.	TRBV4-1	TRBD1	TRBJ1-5	CASSQETGNYQPQHF	TGCGCCAGCAGCCAAGAGACAGGGAACTATCAGCCCCAGCATTTT
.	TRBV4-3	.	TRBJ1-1	CASSQTLSEAEAFF	TGCGCCAGCAGCCAAACCCTCTCGGAGGCTGAAGCTTTCTTT
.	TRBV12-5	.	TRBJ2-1	CASGPRTSSYNEQFF	TGTGCTAGTGGTCCCCGGACAAGCTCCTACAATGAGCAGTTCTTC
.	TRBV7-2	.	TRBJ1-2	CASSLSTLYGYTF	TGTGCCAGCAGCTTATCAACTTTATATGGCTACACCTTC
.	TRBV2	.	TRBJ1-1	CASTIRRGGTVAFF	TGTGCCAGCACCATCCGTCGGGGGGGGACTGTAGCTTTCTTT
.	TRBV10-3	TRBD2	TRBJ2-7	CAIKGTSGRGGYEQYF	TGTGCCATCAAAGGGACTAGCGGGAGAGGCGGGTACGAGCAGTACTTC
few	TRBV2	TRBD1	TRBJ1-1	CASSVNRGGTEAFF	TGTGCCAGCAGTGTAAACAGGGGGGGCACTGAAGCTTTCTTT
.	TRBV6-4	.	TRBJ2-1	CASSAQEGPYNEQFF	TGTGCCAGCAGTGCCCAGGAGGGCCCCTACAATGAGCAGTTCTTC
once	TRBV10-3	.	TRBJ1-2	CAISDGNYGYTF	TGTGCCATCAGTGACGGGAACTATGGCTACACCTTC
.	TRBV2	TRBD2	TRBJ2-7	CASSEASPGGSYEQYF	TGTGCCAGCAGTGAAGCGTCGCCGGGAGGGTCCTACGAGCAGTACTTC
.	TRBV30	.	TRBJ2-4	CAWKKSALAKNIQYF	TGTGCCTGGAAGAAGAGCGCTCTAGCCAAAAACATTCAGTACTTC
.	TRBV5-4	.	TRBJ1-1	CASSLPQGNTEAFF	TGTGCCAGCAGCTTGCCACAGGGGAACACTGAAGCTTTCTTT
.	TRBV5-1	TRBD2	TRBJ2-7	CASSPGLAGGPPYEQYF	TGCGCCAGCAGCCCCGGACTAGCGGGAGGCCCCCCCTACGAGCAGTACTTC
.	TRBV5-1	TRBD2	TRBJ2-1	CASSQGLAGGNNEQFF	TGCGCCAGCAGCCAAGGACTAGCGGGAGGGAACAATGAGCAGTTCTTC
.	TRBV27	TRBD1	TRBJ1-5	CASSYKSPRLGGALSQPQHF	TGTGCCAGCAGTTACAAGTCGCCCCGACTAGGGGGCGCTTTGAGCCAGCCCCAGCATTTT
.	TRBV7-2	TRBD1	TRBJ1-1	CASSSNRGWTEAFF	TGTGCCAGCAGCTCTAACAGGGGGTGGACTGAAGCTTTCTTT
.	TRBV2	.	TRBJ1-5	CASSENRASNQPQHF	TGTGCCAGCAGTGAAAACAGGGCTAGCAATCAGCCCCAGCATTTT
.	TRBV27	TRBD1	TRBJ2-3	CASSLYDRADTQYF	TGTGCCAGCAGTTTATACGACAGGGCAGATACGCAGTATTTT
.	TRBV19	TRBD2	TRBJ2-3	CASTNIGTSGLTQYF	TGTGCCAGTACCAATATCGGGACTAGCGGGCTTACGCAGTATTTT
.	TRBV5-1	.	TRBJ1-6	CASSFQDNSPPHF	TGCGCCAGCAGCTTCCAGGATAATTCACCCCCCCACTTT
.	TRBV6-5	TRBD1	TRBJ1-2	CASSYRRQGYGYTF	TGTGCCAGCAGTTATAGGAGACAGGGTTATGGCTACACCTTC
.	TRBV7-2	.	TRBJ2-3	CASSVSRSTDTQYF	TGTGCCAGCAGCGTTAGCAGAAGCACAGATACGCAGTATTTT
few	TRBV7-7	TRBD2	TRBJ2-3	CASSRGLAGLDTQYF	TGTGCTAGCAGCCGGGGACTAGCGGGGTTGGATACGCAGTATTTT
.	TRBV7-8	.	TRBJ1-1	CASSLSHTEAFF	TGTGCCAGCAGCCTTTCCCACACTGAAGCTTTCTTT
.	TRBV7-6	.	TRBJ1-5	CASSLGDQPQHF	TGTGCCAGCAGCTTAGGAGATCAGCCCCAGCATTTT
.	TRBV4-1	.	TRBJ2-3	CASSQGDGLADGTDTQYF	TGCGCCAGCAGCCAAGGTGATGGATTAGCGGATGGTACAGATACGCAGTATTTT
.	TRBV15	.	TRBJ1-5	CATSRGGTRNQPQHF	TGTGCCACCAGCAGAGGGGGGACACGGAATCAGCCCCAGCATTTT
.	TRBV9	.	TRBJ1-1	CASSSDTNTEAFF	TGTGCCAGCAGCTCCGACACGAACACTGAAGCTTTCTTT
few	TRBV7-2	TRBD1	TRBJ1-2	CASSPNPGQGNYGYTF	TGTGCCAGCAGCCCCAATCCGGGACAGGGGAACTATGGCTACACCTTC
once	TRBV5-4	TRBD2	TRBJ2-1	CASSFDSGRSNEQFF	TGTGCCAGCAGCTTTGATAGCGGGAGGTCCAATGAGCAGTTCTTC
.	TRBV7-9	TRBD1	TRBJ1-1	CASSSRQGGTEAFF	TGTGCCAGCAGCTCAAGACAGGGTGGCACTGAAGCTTTCTTT
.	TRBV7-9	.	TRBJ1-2	CASSLGRTDGYTF	TGTGCCAGCAGCTTAGGCAGGACTGATGGCTACACCTTC
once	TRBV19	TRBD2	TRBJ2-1	CASSIASGGSNEQFF	TGTGCCAGTAGTATAGCCAGCGGGGGGAGCAATGAGCAGTTCTTC
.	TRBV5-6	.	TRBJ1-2	CASSSVGLPGYTF	TGTGCCAGCAGCTCGGTCGGACTCCCTGGCTACACCTTC
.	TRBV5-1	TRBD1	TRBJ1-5	CASSPGQGGLGNQPQHF	TGCGCCAGCAGCCCCGGACAGGGTGGATTGGGAAATCAGCCCCAGCATTTT
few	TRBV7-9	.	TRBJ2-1	CASSLAGSFGLEQFF	TGTGCCAGCAGCTTAGCCGGGAGTTTCGGTCTTGAGCAGTTCTTC
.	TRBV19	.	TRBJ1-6	CASRTGLNSPLHF	TGTGCCAGCAGAACAGGGCTGAATTCACCCCTCCACTTT
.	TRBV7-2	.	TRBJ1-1	CASSFSAGRESEAFF	TGTGCCAGCAGCTTCTCCGCAGGGAGGGAATCAGAAGCTTTCTTT
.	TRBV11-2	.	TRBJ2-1	CASTPTSGLGFF	TGTGCCAGCACCCCTACCTCAGGGTTGGGGTTCTTC
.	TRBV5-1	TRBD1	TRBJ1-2	CASSSPRLTGGEGYNYGYTF	TGCGCCAGCAGCTCACCGCGATTGACAGGGGGTGAGGGTTACAACTATGGCTACACCTTC
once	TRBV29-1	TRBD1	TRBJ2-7	CSVVGQDSYEQYF	TGCAGCGTTGTGGGACAGGACTCCTACGAGCAGTACTTC
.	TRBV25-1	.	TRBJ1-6	CASSAPRPYNSPLHF	TGTGCCAGCAGTGCCCCCAGGCCCTATAATTCCCCCCTCCACTTT
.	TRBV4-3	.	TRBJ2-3	CASSQEGQAGTDTQYF	TGCGCCAGCAGCCAAGAAGGCCAAGCGGGCACAGATACGCAGTATTTT
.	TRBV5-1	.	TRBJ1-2	CASSLQGLNYGYTF	TGCGCCAGCAGCTTGCAGGGTCTAAACTATGGCTACACCTTC
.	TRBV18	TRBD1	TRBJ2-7	CASSRDRSSYEQYF	TGTGCCAGCAGCCGGGACAGGAGCTCCTACGAGCAGTACTTC
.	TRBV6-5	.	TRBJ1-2	CASSYEGLGYGYTF	TGTGCCAGCAGTTACGAGGGTTTAGGCTATGGCTACACCTTC
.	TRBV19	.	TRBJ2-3	CASSIQGTDTQYF	TGTGCCAGTAGTATACAGGGTACAGATACGCAGTATTTT
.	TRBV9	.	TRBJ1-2	CASSVAGGGYGYTF	TGTGCCAGCAGCGTAGCGGGCGGGGGTTATGGCTACACCTTC
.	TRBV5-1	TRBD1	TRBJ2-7	CASSTTGQGRYEQYF	TGCGCCAGCAGCACGACGGGACAGGGGCGCTACGAGCAGTACTTC
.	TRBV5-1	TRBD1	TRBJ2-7	CASSPRTGGPYEQYF	TGCGCCAGCAGCCCTCGGACAGGGGGCCCCTACGAGCAGTACTTC
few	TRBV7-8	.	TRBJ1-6	CASSLKSSYNSPLHF	TGTGCCAGCAGCTTGAAGAGCTCCTATAATTCACCCCTCCACTTT
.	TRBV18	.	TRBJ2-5	CASSQEETQYF	TGTGCCAGCTCACAGGAGGAGACCCAGTACTTC